The rows below give T cell receptor beta chains drawn from one sample of a study of shared clonotypes between healthy human individuals. TCRdb's copy holds only in-frame clones and misses some; the assay was immunoSEQ multiplex PCR. The table shows roughly 640,000 clones, with approximately 79% occurring only once. The sequenced sample was memory CD4+ T cells sorted from blood. The receptors here all came from a woman aged 30 to 39 in good health. The CDR3 runs from the conserved cysteine through the conserved F or W. A D gene is named only where the DNA matches it firmly. Some rows have no size entry. The others give once, few or many, or a class for an expanded clone.

TRBJ2-1	NA	TRBD2	TRBV5-6	TGTGCCAGCAGCTTGGTGGGGACTAGCGGGAGTATCGATGAGCAGTTCTTC	CASSLVGTSGSIDEQFF
TRBJ1-4	NA	NA	TRBV4-1	TGCGCCAGCAGCCAAGATCTTAGGGATGAAAAACTGTTTTTT	CASSQDLRDEKLFF
TRBJ2-7	few	TRBD1	TRBV5-1	TGCGCCAGCAGCTTGGCCCCGGGACAGACCTACGAGCAGTACTTC	CASSLAPGQTYEQYF
TRBJ2-1	NA	NA	TRBV7-7	TGTGCCAGCAGCTTAGGCTCCTACAATGAGCAGTTCTTC	CASSLGSYNEQFF
TRBJ1-1	few	NA	TRBV5-6	TGTGCCAGCAGCACCATGGGAAACACTGAAGCTTTCTTT	CASSTMGNTEAFF
TRBJ1-6	NA	NA	TRBV28	TGTGCCAGCAGTGTAACCCTTTCACCCCTCCACTTT	CASSVTLSPLHF
TRBJ2-1	NA	NA	TRBV7-8	TGTGCCAGCAGCTTAGAGGGTTCACTGGGCTCCTACAATGAGCAGTTCTTC	CASSLEGSLGSYNEQFF
TRBJ1-1	NA	NA	TRBV27	TGTGCCACCAAAAGGGGGACGGACACTGAAGCTTTCTTT	CATKRGTDTEAFF
TRBJ1-2	NA	NA	TRBV2	TGTGCCAGCAGTGCGAGGGACAACTATGGCTACACCTTC	CASSARDNYGYTF
TRBJ1-4	few	NA	TRBV5-1	TGCGCCAGCAGCTTGGAGGGGCGGGCTTGGGAAAAACTGTTTTTT	CASSLEGRAWEKLFF
TRBJ1-5	NA	TRBD1	TRBV18	TGTGCCAGCTCACCACGTGGACAGGGGACTCAGCCCCAGCATTTT	CASSPRGQGTQPQHF
TRBJ1-1	NA	NA	TRBV27	TGTGCCAGCAGTTCACGGATGGGCACTGAAGCTTTCTTT	CASSSRMGTEAFF
TRBJ2-1	NA	NA	TRBV7-3	TGTGCCAGCAGCTGGGGAGTTAGGAATGAGCAGTTCTTC	CASSWGVRNEQFF
TRBJ2-3	NA	NA	TRBV4-1	TGCGCCAGCAGCCAAGAACCTCTCGTCCTGGCGGACACCACAGATACGCAGTATTTT	CASSQEPLVLADTTDTQYF
TRBJ1-2	NA	NA	TRBV11-2	TGTGCCAGCAGTCTCAGCATAAACAACTATGGCTACACCTTC	CASSLSINNYGYTF